This T cell receptor beta chain originates from a study of cytomegalovirus exposure and HLA in healthy donors. Whole-study findings and limits: Per a prior analysis, the majority of TCR beta V segments were productive roughly 87% or roughly 30% of the time.

13 Jbeta primers and 60 Vbeta primers were used for the PCR. TCRdb keeps only in-frame clones here, not all; method: immunoSEQ multiplex PCR. This table has 150,000 to 200,000 clones, roughly 74% appearing once. Germline V gives CDR1 SEHNR, CDR2 FQNEAQ (reference sequence). With V trimmed by 5 bases and J by 9 bases, 3 bases remained unmatched. The CDR3 spans 14 residues. A word on this clone: The target antigen is unknown.

V and J are TRBV7-9 and TRBJ2-1; 14 nucleotides line up with TRBD2. The receptor comes from a woman aged 25-40 years in good health and CMV-seropositive. Sequencing was performed on PBMCs. The chain's CDR3 is CASSPGLAGGEQFF. Here the CDR3 DNA reads TGTGCCAGCAGCCCCGGACTAGCGGGAGGTGAGCAGTTCTTC.